The 21 T cell receptor beta chains presented below share a single source sample, sequenced in a study of T cells in Graves' hyperthyroidism and ophthalmopathy. RNA transcripts yielded amplified TCR beta CDR3 regions. HTBI primers were employed in a first-round RT-PCR of the TCR CDR3. TCRdb reanalysed the multiplex PCR reads using MiXCR and keeps one entry per CDR3 protein. The sample shows under 350,000 distinct CDR3 sequences, 17% of them seen only once. Sequencing was carried out using blood. Source of these receptors: a woman aged 55 to 70 with Graves' ophthalmopathy.

The rearrangement links TRBV20-1 to TRBJ1-1; possible D gene TRBD1, 5 bases. There are 17 residues in the CDR3. Trimming removed 3 bases at V and 1 base at J, with 21 bases between. Germline values: CDR1 DFQATT, CDR2 SNEGSKA (reference sequence). The CDR3 sequence is CSARGGGGGGGNTEAFF. The CDR3 nucleotides read TGCAGTGCTAGGGGGGGGGGGGGGGGGGGGGGGAACACTGAAGCTTTCTTT.

CDR3 sequence: CSAHPRPGQGRSPLHF. For the CDR3, the DNA is TGCAGTGCACACCCCCGCCCGGGACAGGGGCGTTCACCCCTCCACTTT. The chain couples TRBV20-1 to TRBJ1-6; 10 nucleotides align to TRBD1. The CDR3 contains 16 residues. With 6 bases clipped from V and 9 bases from J, the junction kept 14 bases outside the gene matches. Germline assignment: CDR1 DFQATT and CDR2 SNEGSKA (reference sequence).

The sample holds a few counts of this clonotype. The J gene is TRBJ1-2, the V gene TRBV4-1; a weak D match, TRBD1 (6 bases). The CDR3 runs 14 residues. Deletions cut 2 bases from V and 4 bases from J, with 11 bases between. The germline V gene encodes CDR1 MGHRA and CDR2 YSYEKL. CDR3 residues: CASSQTGDIYGYTF. As DNA, the CDR3 is TGCGCCAGCAGCCAAACCGGGGACATCTATGGCTACACCTTC.

This clonotype was seen ten or more times. V gene TRBV2 combines with J gene TRBJ1-2; possible D gene TRBD1, 6 bases. V was pared by 9 bases and J by 6 bases, with 17 bases between. Germline loops: CDR1 SNHLY, CDR2 FYNNEI. The CDR3 runs 13 residues. The CDR3 nucleotides are TGTGCCAGTAACTCCCCAGGGGTCGATGGCTACACCTTC. Protein sequence: CASNSPGVDGYTF.

This clonotype was observed at least ten times. The rearrangement joins TRBV3-1 to TRBJ1-1, with D possibly matching TRBD1 (5 bases). The CDR3 loop spans 14 amino acids. The V end lost 3 bases, the J end lost 7 bases, and 15 bases lay between the germline ends. Per germline, CDR1 LGHDT and CDR2 YNNKEL (reference sequence). The CDR3 nucleotides read TGTGCCAGCAGCCAGGGGGGGACCGTCCATGAAGCTTTCTTT. Encoded protein: CASSQGGTVHEAFF.

In this sample, this clonotype turned up many times. This chain joins TRBV28 and TRBJ1-5, with 7 bases lining up with TRBD1. The CDR3 has 15 residues. Germline values: CDR1 MDHEN, CDR2 SYDVKM. V lost 7 bases and J lost 3; bases outside the gene matches: 9. CDR3 DNA: TGTGCCAGCACTATCGGACAGGCTCCCAATCAGCCCCAGCATTTT. As protein: CASTIGQAPNQPQHF. Full variable domain (remainder filled in from reference TRBV28 and TRBJ1-5): DVKVTQSSRYLVKRTGEKVFLECVQDMDHENMFWYRQDPGLGLRLIYFSYDVKMKEKGDIPEGYSVSREKKERFSLILESASTNQTSMYLCASTIGQAPNQPQHFGDGTRLSIL.

This chain connects TRBV6-1 to TRBJ2-3, with 11 bases identical to TRBD1. Germline CDR1 reads MNHNS; CDR2 reads SASEGT. V lost 4 bases and J lost 3; bases outside the gene matches: 12. The CDR3 spans 18 residues. CDR3 in DNA: TGTGCCAGCAGTGTTCCGGGACAGGGGGTGTTGATGACAGATACGCAGTATTTT. Translation: CASSVPGQGVLMTDTQYF.

Turning to this clonotype: A much bigger clone sits one base away, suggesting this may be a read error. The gene calls are TRBV19 and TRBJ1-1, with D perhaps matching TRBD1 (6 bases). This CDR3 has 20 residues. Germline V gene lookup returns CDR1 LNHDA and CDR2 SQIVND (reference sequence). V lost 6 bases, J lost 2 bases, and 31 bases lay in between. The CDR3 nucleotides are TGTGCCAGTAGCTTCCGAACCAACGGTAGGACGGGGGGCCTTAACACTGAAGCTTTCTTT. Amino acids: CASSFRTNGRTGGLNTEAFF.

In regard to this clonotype: Since a much larger clone is just one base distant, this may be a read error. This chain uses TRBV29-1 with TRBJ2-3, with D possibly TRBD2 on 6 matching bases. Germline V CDR1 and CDR2: SQVTM, ANQGSEA. Trimming cost V 7 bases and J 4 bases, with 18 bases left between them. This CDR3 comprises 14 residues. The CDR3 spells CSASSQEGPDTQYF. The CDR3 coding sequence is TGCAGCGCTTCCTCTCAGGAGGGCCCAGATACGCAGTATTTT.

This clonotype was picked up many times. V and J are TRBV7-9 and TRBJ2-2, with 12 bases identical to TRBD1. Trimming cost V 6 bases and J 4 bases; bases outside gene matches: 6. CDR3 length: 16 residues. Germline V gives CDR1 SEHNR, CDR2 FQNEAQ (reference sequence). In DNA, the CDR3 is TGTGCCAGCAGGTCGCGGGACAGGGGGCGCACCGGGGAGCTGTTTTTT. Its protein product is CASRSRDRGRTGELFF.

This clonotype was counted at least ten times. The chain has TRBV6-1 and TRBJ2-3, with 11 nucleotides matching TRBD1. The CDR3 loop spans 17 amino acids. The germline V gene encodes CDR1 MNHNS and CDR2 SASEGT. With V trimmed by 6 bases and J by 2 bases, 10 bases remained unmatched. Here the CDR3 reads CASSPGQGAGNTDTQYF. The CDR3 coding sequence is TGTGCCAGCAGCCCCGGACAGGGGGCGGGTAACACAGATACGCAGTATTTT.

Remarks on this clonotype: A read error is the likely source, as a far larger clone sits one nucleotide away. The rearrangement joins TRBV5-1 to TRBJ1-5; D remains ambiguous. Germline assignment: CDR1 SGHRS and CDR2 YFSETQ. The CDR3 contains 15 residues. The CDR3 region has the DNA TGCGCCGGCAGCTTGAGCCCCGGCGGCAATCAGCCCCAGCATTTT. Amino acids: CAGSLSPGGNQPQHF.

This clonotype was picked up many times. J is TRBJ1-1 and V is TRBV28; D perhaps matches TRBD1 (5 bases). Trimming took off 11 bases at V and 5 bases at J, with 12 bases between the two ends. This CDR3 has 11 amino acids. Germline loops: CDR1 MDHEN, CDR2 SYDVKM. In DNA form, the CDR3 reads TGTGCCGGAGGGGATTCTACTGAAGCTTTCTTT. This translates into CAGGDSTEAFF.

This clonotype has ten or more counts. The chain recombines TRBV29-1 with TRBJ1-2, with a tentative D call TRBD1 (6 bases). Germline-derived CDR1 and CDR2 are SQVTM and ANQGSEA. V was clipped by 4 bases and J by 3 bases, with 12 bases between them. CDR3 size: 13 residues. CDR3 DNA sequence: TGCAGCGTTGTCGGGGGGCTTTACTATGGCTACACCTTC. Protein sequence: CSVVGGLYYGYTF.

V is TRBV14 and J is TRBJ1-4, with a tentative D call TRBD1 (6 bases). CDR1 is SGHDN and CDR2 is FVKESK in the germline V gene. The V end was cut by 1 base, the J end by 5 bases, with 17 bases between. The CDR3 sequence is 17 residues long. This chain's CDR3 is CASSQAKRQGWNEKLFF. CDR3 coding DNA: TGTGCCAGCAGCCAAGCCAAAAGGCAGGGGTGGAATGAAAAACTGTTTTTT.

This clonotype was counted ten times or more. V gene TRBV7-9 combines with J gene TRBJ2-7; D may be TRBD1 or TRBD2 (6 bases each). Deletions cut 5 bases from V and 5 bases from J, with 13 bases between. Germline V gene sequence: CDR1 SEHNR, CDR2 FQNEAQ (reference sequence). The CDR3 contains 13 residues. CDR3 amino acids: CASSKEGGNEQYF. The CDR3 DNA reads as TGTGCCAGCAGCAAAGAGGGGGGCAACGAGCAGTACTTC. The complete variable domain, with remaining parts taken from reference TRBV7-9 and TRBJ2-7, reads DTGVSQNPRHKITKRGQNVTFRCDPISEHNRLYWYRQTLGQGPEFLTYFQNEAQLEKSRLLSDRFSAERPKGSFSTLEIQRTEQGDSAMYLCASSKEGGNEQYFGPGTRLTVT.

Many counts were recorded for this clonotype. The CDR3: CASRKVNEQFF. The CDR3 bases are TGTGCCAGCAGGAAGGTCAATGAGCAGTTCTTC. The rearrangement links TRBV6-2 or TRBV6-3 to TRBJ2-1; no clear D. Germline CDR1 and CDR2: MNHEY and SVGEGT. With 6 bases removed from V and 6 bases from J, the gap between germline ends came to 6 bases. The CDR3 loop spans 11 amino acids.

Only a few counts were recorded for this clonotype. This chain connects TRBV29-1 to TRBJ2-7; D call uncertain. CDR3 size: 13 residues. V lost 4 bases, J lost 0 bases, and 10 bases lay in between. CDR1 and CDR2 from the germline V gene are SQVTM and ANQGSEA. CDR3 sequence (DNA): TGCAGCGTTGCCATGGGCGGCTCCTACGAGCAGTACTTC. Amino acids: CSVAMGGSYEQYF.

This chain uses TRBV4-2 with TRBJ1-6, with 8 bases lining up with TRBD1. The junction had 8 bases not matched to a gene; V was cut back by 0 bases and J by 7 bases. The V gene's germline CDR1 is LGHNA and CDR2 YNFKEQ. CDR3 size: 17 residues. As DNA, the CDR3 is TGTGCCAGCAGCCAAGATCGGGACAGGAGTCAAAATTCACCCCTCCACTTT. As protein: CASSQDRDRSQNSPLHF.

This clonotype appeared many times. The rearrangement links TRBV9 to TRBJ1-3, with D possibly matching TRBD1 (5 bases). This CDR3 contains 13 residues. CDR1 is SGDLS and CDR2 is YYNGEE in the germline V gene. Trimming pared 5 bases from V and 0 bases from J, leaving 6 bases between. Here the CDR3 reads CASSTGSGNTIYF. The CDR3, as DNA: TGTGCCAGCAGTACAGGCTCTGGAAACACCATATATTTT.

This clonotype was counted ten times or more. The V gene is TRBV20-1, the J gene TRBJ2-7; the match to TRBD1 covers 7 bases. The CDR3 sequence is 15 residues long. V shed 3 bases and J 1 base; nucleotides not matched to a gene: 9. From germline, CDR1 is DFQATT and CDR2 SNEGSKA (reference sequence). The CDR3 protein is CSASSPGQHSYEQYF. The CDR3 DNA reads as TGCAGTGCTAGTTCCCCGGGACAGCATTCCTACGAGCAGTACTTC.